The 14 T cell receptor beta chains given below trace back to one sample, sequenced in a study of OX40 agonist ivuxolimab in advanced cancers. Here immunoSEQ multiplex PCR was the method, and the copy in TCRdb shows in-frame clones only, minus some. The sample gives roughly 97,000 clones, about 90% of which show up once; 0.65% to 0.95% is in the top ten. The source material was CD4+ or CD8+ T cells sorted from blood, sampled in a trial of the OX40 agonist ivuxolimab. Every receptor here comes from an adult with an advanced solid tumor such as melanoma, head and neck, liver or kidney cancer.

The chain is built from TRBV7-2 and TRBJ1-1; D is possibly TRBD1 (5 bases). The CDR3 runs to 14 residues. Trimming shortened V by 5 bases and J by 7 bases, and 17 bases separated the two germline ends. The germline gives CDR1 SGHTA, CDR2 FQGNSA. The DNA for the CDR3 is TGTGCCAGCAGCCTGGAACCAGGGACCCTTGAAGCTTTCTTT. Translation gives CASSLEPGTLEAFF.

This chain joins TRBV5-4 and TRBJ1-4, with TRBD1 matching over 7 bases. Trimming took 5 bases from V and 2 from J; bases not matched to a gene: 3. The germline gives CDR1 SGHNT, CDR2 YYREEE (reference sequence). This CDR3 is 14 amino acids long. CDR3: CASSPGGTNEKLFF. The CDR3 DNA reads as TGTGCCAGCAGTCCAGGGGGGACTAATGAAAAACTGTTTTTT.

The V call is TRBV6-5, the J call TRBJ2-1; D is ambiguous. CDR3 length equals 12 residues. In germline, CDR1 is MNHEY, CDR2 SVGAGI. V lost 5 bases and J lost 4, with 6 bases in between. In nucleotides, the CDR3 is TGTGCCAGCAGTCGAACGTACAATGAGCAGTTCTTC. Encoded protein: CASSRTYNEQFF.

The V gene is TRBV5-1, the J gene TRBJ1-6, with 8 bases that match TRBD1. This CDR3 has 14 amino acids. Germline lookup yields CDR1 SGHRS and CDR2 YFSETQ. The J segment lost 14 bases and the V segment lost 0 bases, leaving 7 bases of the junction unmatched. The CDR3 sequence: CASSLGQGADTLHF. The CDR3 nucleotides read TGCGCCAGCAGCTTGGGGCAGGGGGCGGATACCCTCCACTTT. Variable domain in full (rest from reference TRBV5-1 and TRBJ1-6): KAGVTQTPRYLIKTRGQQVTLSCSPISGHRSVSWYQQTPGQGLQFLFEYFSETQRNKGNFPGRFSGRQFSNSRSEMNVSTLELGDSALYLCASSLGQGADTLHFGNGTRLTVT.

The chain links TRBV6-6 to TRBJ1-5; 9 positions agree with TRBD1. The J segment lost 4 bases and the V segment lost 6 bases, leaving 4 bases of the junction unmatched. CDR3 length: 14 amino acids. Germline lookup yields CDR1 MNHNY and CDR2 SVGAGI (reference sequence). CDR3: CASRNGQGNQPQHF. CDR3 DNA sequence: TGTGCCAGCAGGAACGGACAGGGGAATCAGCCCCAGCATTTT.

The gene calls are TRBV28 and TRBJ1-6, with D possibly matching TRBD1 (6 bases). V dropped 2 bases and J dropped 9 bases, with 11 bases sitting between them. The CDR3 totals 14 residues. The germline CDR1 and CDR2 sequences are MDHEN and SYDVKM. The CDR3 DNA follows: TGTGCCAGCAGTTTAAGGGGGATCAGTTCACCCCTCCACTTT. It is translated as CASSLRGISSPLHF.

This sequence joins TRBV19 and TRBJ2-7; 7 nucleotides agree with TRBD1. With 4 bases clipped from V and 5 bases from J, the junction kept 11 bases outside the gene matches. The V gene's germline CDR1 is LNHDA and CDR2 SQIVND (reference sequence). CDR3 length equals 15 residues. CDR3: CASSRTQGFLNEQYF. For the CDR3, the DNA is TGTGCCAGTAGTAGGACACAGGGGTTTCTTAACGAGCAGTACTTC.

This clone was detected only a few times. The DNA for the CDR3 is TGTGCCAGTAGTATAGGATACAATGAGCAGTTCTTC. Translating gives CASSIGYNEQFF. The chain joins TRBV19 to TRBJ2-1, with no clear D. V dropped 1 base and J dropped 4 bases, with 2 bases sitting between them. Germline V gives CDR1 LNHDA, CDR2 SQIVND (reference sequence). CDR3 length: 12 amino acids.

The gene calls are TRBV6-6 and TRBJ2-7, with D tentatively TRBD2 (7 bases). V was shortened by 8 bases and J by 2 bases, with 16 bases between the two germline ends. Per the germline V gene, CDR1 is MNHNY and CDR2 is SVGAGI (reference sequence). The CDR3 extends over 14 amino acids. CDR3 DNA sequence: TGTGCCAGCGGGGGCGGGGGTCAAACCTACGAGCAGTACTTC. Translating gives CASGGGGQTYEQYF.

The gene calls are TRBV5-1 and TRBJ2-3, with 8 bases identical to TRBD1. The CDR3 runs to 17 residues. Looked up from germline, CDR1 is SGHRS and CDR2 is YFSETQ. Trimming took 0 bases from V and 1 from J; bases not matched to a gene: 7. The CDR3 region has the DNA TGCGCCAGCAGCTTGGCATCGACAGGGGTAGGCACAGATACGCAGTATTTT. This gives the protein CASSLASTGVGTDTQYF. Full variable domain (rest looked up from reference TRBV5-1 and TRBJ2-3): KAGVTQTPRYLIKTRGQQVTLSCSPISGHRSVSWYQQTPGQGLQFLFEYFSETQRNKGNFPGRFSGRQFSNSRSEMNVSTLELGDSALYLCASSLASTGVGTDTQYFGPGTRLTVL.

The rearrangement joins TRBV11-2 to TRBJ2-1; D gene ambiguous. This CDR3 spans 16 amino acids. Deletions cut 5 bases from V and 0 bases from J, with 14 bases between. Germline assignment: CDR1 SGHAT and CDR2 FQNNGV. CDR3 in DNA: TGTGCCAGCAGCCGCCAAAGAACCAGCTCCTACAATGAGCAGTTCTTC. Residues: CASSRQRTSSYNEQFF.

The V and J genes are TRBV18 and TRBJ2-7, with 7 bases aligning to TRBD1. Germline assignment: CDR1 KGHSH and CDR2 LQKENI. V gave up 4 bases and J gave up 3 bases; unmatched junction bases: 6. The CDR3 runs 14 residues. The CDR3 loop is CASSRDSTDYEQYF. The CDR3 DNA is TGTGCCAGCTCACGGGACAGCACCGACTACGAGCAGTACTTC.

The rearrangement joins TRBV18 to TRBJ1-1; D gene unclear. This CDR3 is built from 13 residues. V was cut by 1 base and J by 2 bases, with 5 bases left in between. The germline V gene encodes CDR1 KGHSH and CDR2 LQKENI. The CDR3 DNA follows: TGTGCCAGCTCACCACAGGGAAACACTGAAGCTTTCTTT. Translated: CASSPQGNTEAFF.

The chain recombines TRBV6-6 with TRBJ2-5; TRBD2 agrees at 12 bases. V lost 4 bases, J lost 7 bases, and 7 bases stayed unmatched. Germline CDR1 reads MNHNY; CDR2 reads SVGAGI (reference sequence). The CDR3 has 15 amino acids. This CDR3 is CASSSASGGAGTQYF. In DNA, the CDR3 is TGTGCCAGCAGTTCAGCTAGCGGGGGGGCCGGGACCCAGTACTTC.